The rows below give T cell receptor beta chains drawn from one sample of a study of T-cell memory formation after mild COVID-19. TCRdb reprocessed the 5' RACE reads with MiXCR, giving one entry per CDR3 protein. The table records some 180,000 distinct CDR3 sequences, around 20% of them present only once. The sequenced sample was PBMCs or a T cell subset sorted from them (not recorded which). Receptor source: a man in his late teens or twenties who had mild COVID-19 (a few samples of this study predate the infection). Cell type and time point are not known. The CDR3 runs from the conserved cysteine through the conserved F or W. Fields, in order: J gene, clone size, V gene, CDR3 protein. The size entry is marked missing in some rows and otherwise reads once, few, many or a size class.

>TRBJ1-4|NA|TRBV7-2
CASSPPGTGVGKLFF
>TRBJ2-1|NA|TRBV7-3
CASSPRLSGGASEQFF
>TRBJ2-2|NA|TRBV12-3/TRBV12-4
CASSFSRELFF
>TRBJ1-5|NA|TRBV7-2
CASSLFPGVGNQPQHF
>TRBJ2-3|few|TRBV29-1
CSASRQVLGGTQYF
>TRBJ2-1|NA|TRBV29-1
CSVGVRAREQFF
>TRBJ1-5|few|TRBV7-6
CASSPGQTQPQHF
>TRBJ2-7|few|TRBV6-2/TRBV6-3
CASRPHRQYEQYF
>TRBJ2-1|few|TRBV20-1
CSASPGGYNEQFF
>TRBJ1-4|few|TRBV4-1
CASSRPGQSIRGEKLFF
>TRBJ1-5|NA|TRBV7-2
CASSRGLGSSQPQHF
>TRBJ2-3|NA|TRBV27
CASTFGQGTDTQYF
>TRBJ2-5|many|TRBV5-1
CASSLGGDGETQYF
>TRBJ2-4|many|TRBV6-5
CASSGLDNIQYF
>TRBJ2-4|few|TRBV20-1
CSARSGTVQNIQYF
>TRBJ1-2|NA|TRBV2
CASSRDREEGYTF
>TRBJ2-3|many|TRBV5-1
CASSPGRGNTDTQYF
>TRBJ1-2|NA|TRBV21-1
CASSLRQACNYGYTF
>TRBJ1-2|NA|TRBV6-5
CASSSMRGAINYGYTF
>TRBJ2-3|NA|TRBV7-7
CASSLGTNTLTDTQYF
>TRBJ1-2|few|TRBV7-2
CASVRQGSANYGYTF
>TRBJ2-5|many|TRBV11-2
CASSLDGPSQTQYF
>TRBJ1-3|few|TRBV30
CACSLSSGNTIYF
>TRBJ1-5|NA|TRBV7-2
CASSLVGGAVNQPQHF